This record covers a single T cell receptor beta chain. These data originate in a study of T cells in Graves' hyperthyroidism and ophthalmopathy. The TCR beta CDR3 regions underwent amplification using RNA transcripts as the source. The HTBI set primed first-round TCR CDR3 RT-PCR. TCRdb called the multiplex PCR reads again in MiXCR, with one record for every CDR3 protein. The repertoire holds about half a million distinct CDR3 sequences, with less than 25% as singletons. This sequence originates from a man between 18 and 35 years old with Graves' hyperthyroidism. The material sequenced was blood.

CDR3 amino acids: CASSLGLANTEAFF. CDR3 bases: TGTGCCAGCAGCTTAGGGTTAGCGAACACTGAAGCTTTCTTT. The genes are TRBV13 and TRBJ1-1, with D unresolved. The germline V gene encodes CDR1 PRHDT and CDR2 FYEKMQ (reference sequence). Between the trimmed V and J ends, which lost 0 bases and 1 base, there was a span of 6 bases. This CDR3 comprises 14 residues. Full variable domain (rest looked up from reference TRBV13 and TRBJ1-1): AAGVIQSPRHLIKEKRETATLKCYPIPRHDTVYWYQQGPGQDPQFLISFYEKMQSDKGSIPDRFSAQQFSDYHSELNMSSLELGDSALYFCASSLGLANTEAFFGQGTRLTVV.